The 28 T cell receptor beta chains listed next were all sequenced from one sample in a study of cytomegalovirus exposure and HLA in healthy donors. Method: immunoSEQ multiplex PCR; TCRdb's copy keeps in-frame clones and lacks some. This sample has under 200,000 clones; around nine tenths occur once, and the top ten carry about 2.2%. The sequenced sample consisted of PBMCs. These receptors came from a woman between 18 and 30 years old in good health and CMV-seronegative.

This chain uses TRBV27 with TRBJ2-2; 8 bases agree with TRBD2. With 5 bases clipped from V and 3 bases from J, the junction kept 8 bases outside the gene matches. CDR3 length equals 16 residues. CDR1 MNHEY and CDR2 SMNVEV come from the germline V gene (reference sequence). The CDR3 protein is CASSTTGTRDTGELFF. The CDR3 DNA follows: TGTGCCAGCAGTACAACCGGGACTAGAGACACCGGGGAGCTGTTTTTT.

The CDR3 is CATSRGTGADEQYF. The DNA for the CDR3 is TGTGCCACCAGCAGAGGGACAGGGGCGGATGAGCAGTACTTC. This rearrangement joins TRBV15 to TRBJ2-7; 9 bases match TRBD1. Germline V gives CDR1 LNHNV, CDR2 YYDKDF (reference sequence). J was trimmed by 7 bases and V by 1 base; bases with no gene match: 5. The CDR3 length is 14 residues.

The gene calls are TRBV11-2 and TRBJ2-4, with a possible D match to TRBD2 (5 bases). Between the trimmed V and J ends, which lost 8 bases and 0 bases, there was a span of 20 bases. The CDR3 loop spans 17 amino acids. CDR1 and CDR2 from the germline V gene are SGHAT and FQNNGV. As DNA, the CDR3 is TGTGCCAGCGCGGGCATCCGTCGCGCTTTAGCCAAAAACATTCAGTACTTC. This sequence encodes CASAGIRRALAKNIQYF.

This clone was recorded only once. V gene TRBV11-3 combines with J gene TRBJ2-3; D is ambiguous. The CDR3 spans 13 residues. V was shortened by 3 bases and J by 2 bases, with 6 bases between the two germline ends. Germline loops: CDR1 SGHNT, CDR2 YENEEA. CDR3 sequence: CASSFSPTDTQYF. The CDR3 region has the DNA TGTGCCAGCAGCTTTAGTCCCACAGATACGCAGTATTTT.

The V call is TRBV5-1, the J call TRBJ2-1, with 9 positions matching TRBD2. Germline V gene data show CDR1 as SGHRS and CDR2 as YFSETQ. V trimming: 0 bases; J trimming: 5 bases; junction bases outside the gene matches: 3. This CDR3 is 15 amino acids long. The CDR3 reads CASSLGGLADNEQFF. DNA for the CDR3: TGCGCCAGCAGCTTGGGGGGACTAGCCGACAATGAGCAGTTCTTC.

The chain combines TRBV5-1 with TRBJ1-1; 9 nucleotides match TRBD1. Losses at the gene ends were 3 bases for V and 5 bases for J; bases not matched to a gene: 8. The CDR3 sequence is 15 residues long. Germline loops: CDR1 SGHRS, CDR2 YFSETQ. The CDR3 protein is CASSSGQGKKTEAFF. The CDR3 nucleotides read TGCGCCAGCAGCTCTGGACAGGGGAAGAAAACTGAAGCTTTCTTT.

This clone was picked up a small number of times. This sequence joins TRBV4-3 and TRBJ2-7; 8 positions match TRBD2. From germline, CDR1 is LGHNA and CDR2 YSLEER. V lost 0 bases and J lost 2; bases outside the gene matches: 3. The CDR3 totals 15 residues. The DNA for the CDR3 is TGCGCCAGCAGCCAAGATTCCGGGGGGGCCTACGAGCAGTACTTC. Amino acid sequence: CASSQDSGGAYEQYF.

The chain links TRBV5-6 to TRBJ2-5, with 9 bases identical to TRBD1. Germline V gene lookup returns CDR1 SGHDT and CDR2 YYEEEE. Trimming took 4 bases from V and 5 from J; bases not matched to a gene: 9. CDR3 size: 15 residues. This CDR3 is CASSLLTGGGETQYF. The CDR3 region has the DNA TGTGCCAGCAGCCTGCTTACAGGGGGCGGGGAGACCCAGTACTTC.

The V gene is TRBV19, the J gene TRBJ2-2, with unresolved D. V lost 3 bases, J lost 5 bases, and 13 bases lay in between. The germline V gene encodes CDR1 LNHDA and CDR2 SQIVND (reference sequence). The CDR3 has 15 amino acids. The CDR3 region is CASSIESPATGELFF. The CDR3 DNA follows: TGTGCCAGTAGTATCGAGTCGCCCGCTACCGGGGAGCTGTTTTTT.

The CDR3 coding sequence is TGTGCCAGCAGCTTAGGGAGGAACACTGAAGCTTTCTTT. This codes for CASSLGRNTEAFF. V and J are TRBV7-8 and TRBJ1-1; D uncertain. This CDR3 contains 13 residues. CDR1 is SGHVS, CDR2 FQNEAQ, per germline. The V gene lost 1 base and the J gene lost 1 base, with 4 bases spanning the gap.

The chain recombines TRBV6-5 with TRBJ1-6, with TRBD1 matching 10 bases. The J segment lost 9 bases and the V segment lost 2 bases, leaving 7 bases of the junction unmatched. The germline V gene encodes CDR1 MNHEY and CDR2 SVGAGI. The CDR3 length is 16 residues. The CDR3 nucleotides read TGTGCCAGCAGTTACGCAGGGACAGGGGTTACTTCACCCCTCCACTTT. Protein sequence: CASSYAGTGVTSPLHF.

This CDR3 reads CASSLPASLGDTQYF. CDR3 DNA: TGTGCCAGCAGCTTACCTGCTAGCTTAGGAGATACGCAGTATTTT. The rearrangement uses TRBV5-6 and TRBJ2-3; perhaps TRBD2 as D (5 bases). This CDR3 spans 15 amino acids. Deletions cut 2 bases from V and 5 bases from J, with 15 bases between. Germline V gene sequence: CDR1 SGHDT, CDR2 YYEEEE.

The chain employs TRBV5-4 and TRBJ1-1, with unresolved D. The CDR3 totals 15 residues. Germline V gene data show CDR1 as SGHNT and CDR2 as YYREEE (reference sequence). The V gene lost 6 bases and the J gene lost 2 bases, with 17 bases spanning the gap. The CDR3 region is CASTSRASVNTEAFF. In nucleotides, the CDR3 is TGTGCCAGCACCTCCCGAGCGTCGGTCAACACTGAAGCTTTCTTT.

The V call is TRBV10-2, the J call TRBJ2-7; D ambiguous. V gave up 1 base and J gave up 2 bases, with 9 bases separating them. This CDR3 has 14 residues. In germline, CDR1 is WSHSY, CDR2 SAAADI. CDR3 nucleotides: TGCGCCAGCAGTGAGTTGCAGGTTCCCTACGAGCAGTACTTC. This sequence encodes CASSELQVPYEQYF.

This clone showed up just a few times. The chain carries TRBV4-3 and TRBJ2-5; the D gene is possibly TRBD1 (5 bases). The CDR3 is 14 residues long. The V and J ends lost 0 bases and 7 bases respectively, with 12 bases between them. CDR1 is LGHNA, CDR2 YSLEER, per germline. The CDR3 coding sequence is TGCGCCAGCAGCCAAGATACCTACCAGGGGACCCAGTACTTC. It encodes CASSQDTYQGTQYF.

The V and J genes are TRBV9 and TRBJ2-3; 11 bases line up with TRBD2. Germline CDR1 and CDR2: SGDLS and YYNGEE. Losses at the gene ends were 3 bases for V and 0 bases for J; bases not matched to a gene: 0. This CDR3 is built from 15 residues. The CDR3 protein is CASSASGRSTDTQYF. In DNA form, the CDR3 reads TGTGCCAGCAGCGCTAGCGGGAGGAGCACAGATACGCAGTATTTT.

This clone was picked up a small number of times. V and J are TRBV4-2 and TRBJ1-5; D remains unclear. The CDR3 is 15 residues long. The V and J ends lost 0 bases and 3 bases respectively, with 9 bases between them. From germline, CDR1 is LGHNA and CDR2 YNFKEQ. In nucleotides, the CDR3 is TGTGCCAGCAGCCAAGAAGCCGAAATCAATCAGCCCCAGCATTTT. Translating it yields CASSQEAEINQPQHF.

The V call is TRBV18, the J call TRBJ2-7; 13 positions match TRBD2. Germline values: CDR1 KGHSH, CDR2 LQKENI. The V and J ends lost 6 bases and 2 bases, in that order; junction bases with no gene match: 1. The CDR3 is made up of 14 amino acids. In DNA form, the CDR3 reads TGTGCCAGCTCCGGGACTAGCGGGGCCTACGAGCAGTACTTC. Translating it yields CASSGTSGAYEQYF.

The chain couples TRBV30 to TRBJ2-5; D possibly corresponds to TRBD1 (6 bases). This CDR3 contains 15 residues. V was clipped by 2 bases and J by 2 bases, with 15 bases between them. Germline V lookup: CDR1 GTSNPN, CDR2 SVGIG (reference sequence). The CDR3 DNA reads TGTGCCTGGAGTAGCCGTCAGGGGAATCAAGAGACCCAGTACTTC. Its translation is CAWSSRQGNQETQYF. The full variable domain, rest sourced from reference TRBV30 and TRBJ2-5, is SQTIHQWPATLVQPVGSPLSLECTVEGTSNPNLYWYRQAAGRGLQLLFYSVGIGQISSEVPQNLSASRPQDRQFILSSKKLLLSDSGFYLCAWSSRQGNQETQYFGPGTRLLVL.

CDR3 amino acids: CASSVGRGYNYGYTF. Here the CDR3 DNA reads TGTGCCAGCAGCGTAGGCAGGGGATATAACTATGGCTACACCTTC. This sequence joins TRBV9 and TRBJ1-2; possibly TRBD1 for D (6 bases). Germline V gives CDR1 SGDLS, CDR2 YYNGEE. The V end was cut by 0 bases, the J end by 1 base, with 10 bases between. The CDR3 has 15 amino acids.

The chain links TRBV29-1 to TRBJ2-2; D is possibly TRBD1 (6 bases). Per germline, CDR1 SQVTM and CDR2 ANQGSEA. The CDR3 is 14 amino acids. V was pared by 8 bases and J by 7 bases, with 20 bases between. This CDR3 is CSKQGLGAVGELFF. CDR3 coding DNA: TGCAGCAAGCAAGGGTTGGGGGCGGTCGGGGAGCTGTTTTTT.

The V gene is TRBV29-1, the J gene TRBJ2-3; D is ambiguous. Trimming left V 1 base short and J 0 bases short, with 8 bases between. The CDR3 extends over 14 amino acids. The germline CDR1 and CDR2 sequences are SQVTM and ANQGSEA. The CDR3 region is CSVEGTSSTDTQYF. The CDR3 nucleotides read TGCAGCGTTGAAGGAACATCTAGCACAGATACGCAGTATTTT.

The rearrangement joins TRBV15 to TRBJ2-7; 8 bases map to TRBD1. Looked up from germline, CDR1 is LNHNV and CDR2 is YYDKDF (reference sequence). The CDR3 length is 15 residues. The trim removed 0 bases at V and 5 bases at J, leaving 6 bases unmatched. CDR3 DNA sequence: TGTGCCACCAGCAGAGATTGGACAGGGTTTAACGAGCAGTACTTC. Encoded protein: CATSRDWTGFNEQYF.

This clone was observed once. J is TRBJ2-3 and V is TRBV4-3; TRBD2 matches at 12 bases. Germline V gene sequence: CDR1 LGHNA, CDR2 YSLEER. V trimming: 0 bases; J trimming: 4 bases; junction bases outside the gene matches: 5. CDR3 length equals 17 residues. CDR3 bases: TGCGCCAGCAGCCAAGATAGGCCTAGCGGGAGGGCAGATACGCAGTATTTT. Its protein is CASSQDRPSGRADTQYF.

The chain links TRBV10-3 to TRBJ2-7; 10 bases are a match to TRBD2. The CDR3 extends over 15 amino acids. V lost 4 bases and J lost 5; bases outside the gene matches: 8. Per germline, CDR1 ENHRY and CDR2 SYGVKD. The CDR3 reads CAISGGLALSHEQYF. DNA for the CDR3: TGTGCCATCAGTGGGGGACTAGCGCTTTCCCACGAGCAGTACTTC.

This clone was detected only a few times. V and J are TRBV4-3 and TRBJ1-1; TRBD1 is a possible D gene (6 bases). The CDR3 is made up of 16 amino acids. V was cut by 9 bases and J by 4 bases, with 24 bases left in between. CDR1 is LGHNA, CDR2 YSLEER, per germline. CDR3 region: CASMPDRTRGGTEAFF. The CDR3 nucleotides are TGCGCCAGTATGCCCGACAGGACTCGGGGGGGCACTGAAGCTTTCTTT.

The CDR3 nucleotides read TGTGCCAGCAGTCCAGGGAATATAGACGAGCAGTACTTC. It codes for CASSPGNIDEQYF. The V call is TRBV13, the J call TRBJ2-7; TRBD1 might be the D (5 bases). V lost 6 bases and J lost 5, with 14 bases in between. In germline, CDR1 is PRHDT, CDR2 FYEKMQ (reference sequence). There are 13 residues in the CDR3. The variable domain in full, with the rest retrieved from reference TRBV13 and TRBJ2-7, is AAGVIQSPRHLIKEKRETATLKCYPIPRHDTVYWYQQGPGQDPQFLISFYEKMQSDKGSIPDRFSAQQFSDYHSELNMSSLELGDSALYFCASSPGNIDEQYFGPGTRLTVT.

This clone was observed once. V gene TRBV4-3 combines with J gene TRBJ2-7; the D is unclear. Germline V CDR1 and CDR2: LGHNA, YSLEER. The CDR3 sequence is 13 residues long. Between the trimmed V and J ends, which lost 0 bases and 3 bases, there was a span of 6 bases. The CDR3 loop is CASSQEARYEQYF. CDR3 coding DNA: TGCGCCAGCAGCCAAGAGGCCCGCTACGAGCAGTACTTC.